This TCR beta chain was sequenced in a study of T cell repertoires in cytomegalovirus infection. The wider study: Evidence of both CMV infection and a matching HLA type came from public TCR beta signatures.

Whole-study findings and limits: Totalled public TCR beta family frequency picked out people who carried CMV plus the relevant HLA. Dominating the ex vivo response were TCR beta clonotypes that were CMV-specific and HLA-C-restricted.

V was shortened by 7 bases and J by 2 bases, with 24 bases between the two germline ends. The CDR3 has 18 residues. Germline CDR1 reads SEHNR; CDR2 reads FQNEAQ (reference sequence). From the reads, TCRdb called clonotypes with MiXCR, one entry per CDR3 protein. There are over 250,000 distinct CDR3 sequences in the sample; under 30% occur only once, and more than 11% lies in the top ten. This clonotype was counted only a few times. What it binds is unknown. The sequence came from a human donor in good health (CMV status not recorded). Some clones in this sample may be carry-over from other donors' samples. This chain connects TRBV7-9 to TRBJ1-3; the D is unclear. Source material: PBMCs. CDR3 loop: CASNPVPSPGRPGNTIYF. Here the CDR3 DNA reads TGTGCCAGCAACCCCGTCCCGTCGCCAGGACGGCCTGGAAACACCATATATTTT.